These 18 T cell receptor beta chains came from one sample sequenced in a study of T cell responses to AZD1222 COVID-19 vaccine. Assay used: immunoSEQ multiplex PCR; TCRdb lists only in-frame clones, some missing. The sample lists approximately 100,000 clones; approximately 93% were seen once. The sequencing here drew on peripheral blood, taken on day 0 of AZD1222 vaccination. The receptors derive from an adult in good health.

The V and J genes are TRBV15 and TRBJ1-1; 10 bases fit TRBD1. J was trimmed by 11 bases and V by 4 bases; bases with no gene match: 4. The germline CDR1 and CDR2 sequences are LNHNV and YYDKDF (reference sequence). CDR3 length: 12 amino acids. This chain's CDR3 is CATSKDRGHAFF. The CDR3 coding sequence is TGTGCCACCAGCAAAGACAGGGGGCATGCTTTCTTT. Variable domain in full (rest from reference TRBV15 and TRBJ1-1): DAMVIQNPRYQVTQFGKPVTLSCSQTLNHNVMYWYQQKSSQAPKLLFHYYDKDFNNEADTPDNFQSRRPNTSFCFLDIRSPGLGDTAMYLCATSKDRGHAFFGQGTRLTVV.

There are a few counts of this clone. The chain is built from TRBV12-3 or TRBV12-4 and TRBJ2-2; D ambiguous. The CDR3 is 13 amino acids. The V end lost 2 bases, the J end lost 5 bases, and 6 bases lay between the germline ends. CDR3 loop: CASSLRVTGELFF. CDR3 coding DNA: TGTGCCAGCAGTTTACGGGTAACCGGGGAGCTGTTTTTT.

This chain joins TRBV5-4 and TRBJ2-5; D perhaps matches TRBD1 (6 bases). In germline, CDR1 is SGHNT, CDR2 YYREEE (reference sequence). V lost 0 bases, J lost 2 bases, and 8 bases lay in between. The CDR3 runs to 14 residues. The CDR3 loop is CASSLEGEQETQYF. CDR3 DNA: TGTGCCAGCAGCTTGGAGGGGGAGCAAGAGACCCAGTACTTC.

The chain carries TRBV6-5 and TRBJ2-7, with unresolved D. Germline values: CDR1 MNHEY, CDR2 SVGAGI. The V gene lost 6 bases and the J gene lost 4 bases, with 13 bases spanning the gap. The CDR3 is made up of 13 amino acids. CDR3 residues: CASRTSLIYEQYF. Written as DNA, the CDR3 is TGTGCCAGCAGGACTTCCTTAATTTACGAGCAGTACTTC.

The chain couples TRBV30 to TRBJ2-3; D call uncertain. From germline, CDR1 is GTSNPN and CDR2 SVGIG (reference sequence). V dropped 3 bases and J dropped 6 bases, with 22 bases sitting between them. The CDR3 is 16 residues long. CDR3 sequence (DNA): TGTGCCTGGAGGGAAGGCCGGGTAGTTGGAGCGGATACGCAGTATTTT. Translating gives CAWREGRVVGADTQYF.

The CDR3 is CASSETGTPGGGYTF. CDR3 DNA sequence: TGTGCCAGCAGTGAAACCGGGACACCGGGTGGTGGCTACACCTTC. The chain recombines TRBV2 with TRBJ1-2; D might be TRBD1 (6 bases). V was pared by 2 bases and J by 7 bases, with 17 bases between. The CDR3 loop spans 15 amino acids. Germline V gene sequence: CDR1 SNHLY, CDR2 FYNNEI.

V is TRBV11-3 and J is TRBJ2-1; 9 nucleotides align to TRBD1. The CDR3 is 14 amino acids. The germline CDR1 and CDR2 sequences are SGHNT and YENEEA. V shed 5 bases and J 8 bases; nucleotides not matched to a gene: 7. This CDR3 reads CASSRRTGVDEQFF. The CDR3 DNA follows: TGTGCCAGCAGCCGACGGACAGGGGTTGATGAGCAGTTCTTC.

This chain connects TRBV21-1 to TRBJ2-7; the table's D call, TRBD1, has no DNA check behind it. TRBV21-1 is classified as a pseudogene. CDR3 size: 16 residues. The CDR3 spells CASSGRDRERTYEQYF. The DNA of the CDR3 is TGTGCCAGCAGCGGCCGGGACAGGGAAAGAACCTACGAGCAGTACTTC.

The V call is TRBV5-4, the J call TRBJ2-5; the D gene is possibly TRBD2 (6 bases). CDR1 and CDR2 (germline): SGHNT, YYREEE (reference sequence). CDR3 length equals 15 residues. V lost 4 bases and J lost 0, with 13 bases in between. DNA for the CDR3: TGTGCCAGCAGCCTCTCCCGGGAGTACCAAGAGACCCAGTACTTC. It yields the protein CASSLSREYQETQYF.

The chain combines TRBV19 with TRBJ2-1; 12 nucleotides line up with TRBD2. The CDR3 covers 16 residues. With V trimmed by 5 bases and J by 8 bases, 10 bases remained unmatched. Germline CDR1 and CDR2: LNHDA and SQIVND (reference sequence). The CDR3 here is CASSFRRLAGEDEQFF. The CDR3 region has the DNA TGTGCCAGTAGTTTCCGGAGACTAGCGGGAGAGGATGAGCAGTTCTTC.

The chain couples TRBV11-2 to TRBJ2-7, with TRBD2 matching over 9 bases. Germline assignment: CDR1 SGHAT and CDR2 FQNNGV. V lost 5 bases and J lost 0; bases outside the gene matches: 8. The CDR3 covers 16 residues. In nucleotides, the CDR3 is TGTGCCAGCAGCGCCCGACTAGCGGCCTACTCCTACGAGCAGTACTTC. Translated, it gives CASSARLAAYSYEQYF.

The V gene is TRBV25-1, the J gene TRBJ2-1; the D gene is possibly TRBD2 (5 bases). The CDR3 is 14 residues long. Trimming cost V 3 bases and J 1 base, with 7 bases left between them. Germline V gives CDR1 MGHDK, CDR2 SYGVNS. DNA of the CDR3: TGTGCCAGCAGTGATCCGGGGTCCTACAATGAGCAGTTCTTC. Its translation: CASSDPGSYNEQFF.

About this clone: One end of the junction is discordant with germline, which a read error may explain. The V and J genes are TRBV6-5 and TRBJ2-1; 15 nucleotides align to TRBD2. The V gene's germline CDR1 is MNHEY and CDR2 SVGAGI. CDR3 length: 13 amino acids. Here the CDR3 reads CASSPGTSGRWVF. The CDR3 DNA reads as TGTGCCAGCAGTCCCGGGACTAGCGGGAGGTGGGTCTTC.

The rearrangement uses TRBV10-2 and TRBJ2-7, with D possibly matching TRBD2 (6 bases). The CDR3 loop spans 14 amino acids. V was cut by 4 bases and J by 2 bases, with 12 bases left in between. The germline V gene encodes CDR1 WSHSY and CDR2 SAAADI. CDR3 nucleotides: TGCGCCAGCAGTGCTCGGCGGGACCCCTACGAGCAGTACTTC. Translating it yields CASSARRDPYEQYF.

Here the CDR3 reads CASSTGTLFYEQYF. The CDR3 DNA sequence: TGTGCCAGCAGTACCGGGACATTATTCTACGAGCAGTACTTC. The rearrangement joins TRBV28 to TRBJ2-7, with a possible D match to TRBD1 (6 bases). The CDR3 is 14 residues long. The germline V gene encodes CDR1 MDHEN and CDR2 SYDVKM. Trimming pared 5 bases from V and 3 bases from J, leaving 14 bases between.

The chain recombines TRBV5-1 with TRBJ2-7; 13 bases line up with TRBD2. V gave up 3 bases and J gave up 6 bases; unmatched junction bases: 3. The V gene's germline CDR1 is SGHRS and CDR2 YFSETQ. The CDR3 runs to 14 residues. This CDR3 is CASSSGLAGVEQYF. In DNA, the CDR3 is TGCGCCAGCAGCTCTGGACTAGCGGGAGTCGAGCAGTACTTC.

This clone was recorded only once. CDR3 nucleotide sequence: TGTGCCAGCAGCTTATCTAGCGGGAGTTACGAGCAGTACTTC. As protein: CASSLSSGSYEQYF. The chain has TRBV7-9 and TRBJ2-7; 10 nucleotides line up with TRBD2. The germline V gene encodes CDR1 SEHNR and CDR2 FQNEAQ (reference sequence). The CDR3 is 14 amino acids. V shed 2 bases and J 4 bases; nucleotides not matched to a gene: 2.

The chain links TRBV5-5 to TRBJ2-5; D is ambiguous. V lost 0 bases, J lost 5 bases, and 11 bases lay in between. The CDR3 has 14 residues. Germline-derived CDR1 and CDR2 are SGHKS and YYEKEE (reference sequence). The CDR3 spells CASSLGSAGETQYF. CDR3 DNA sequence: TGTGCCAGCAGCTTGGGCTCTGCTGGCGAGACCCAGTACTTC.